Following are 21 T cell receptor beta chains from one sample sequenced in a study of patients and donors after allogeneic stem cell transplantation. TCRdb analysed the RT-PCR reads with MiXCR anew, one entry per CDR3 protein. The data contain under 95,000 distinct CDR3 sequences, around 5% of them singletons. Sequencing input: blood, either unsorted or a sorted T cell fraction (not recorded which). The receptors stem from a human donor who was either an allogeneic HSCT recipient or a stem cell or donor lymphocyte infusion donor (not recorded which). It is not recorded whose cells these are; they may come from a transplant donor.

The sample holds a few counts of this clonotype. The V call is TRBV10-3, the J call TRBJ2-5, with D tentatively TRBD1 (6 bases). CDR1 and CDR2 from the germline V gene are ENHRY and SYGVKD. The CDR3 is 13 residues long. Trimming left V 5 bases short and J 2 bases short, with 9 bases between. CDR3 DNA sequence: TGTGCCATCAGTAGGACAGCACAAGAGACCCAGTACTTC. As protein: CAISRTAQETQYF.

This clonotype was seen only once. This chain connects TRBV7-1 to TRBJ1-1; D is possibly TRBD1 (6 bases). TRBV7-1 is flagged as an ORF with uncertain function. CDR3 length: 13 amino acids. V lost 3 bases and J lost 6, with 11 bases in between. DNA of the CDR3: TGTGCCAGCAGCTCTCCCCGGACAGCTGAAGCTTTCTTT. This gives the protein CASSSPRTAEAFF.

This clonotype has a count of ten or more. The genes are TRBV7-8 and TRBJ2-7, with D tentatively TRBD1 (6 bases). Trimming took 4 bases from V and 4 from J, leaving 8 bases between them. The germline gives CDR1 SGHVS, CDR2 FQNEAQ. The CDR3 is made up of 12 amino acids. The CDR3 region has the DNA TGTGCCAGCAGCTACACAGGGTACGAGCAGTACTTC. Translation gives CASSYTGYEQYF. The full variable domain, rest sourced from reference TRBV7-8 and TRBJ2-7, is GAGVSQSPRYKVAKRGQDVALRCDPISGHVSLFWYQQALGQGPEFLTYFQNEAQLDKSGLPSDRFFAERPEGSVSTLKIQRTQQEDSAVYLCASSYTGYEQYFGPGTRLTVT.

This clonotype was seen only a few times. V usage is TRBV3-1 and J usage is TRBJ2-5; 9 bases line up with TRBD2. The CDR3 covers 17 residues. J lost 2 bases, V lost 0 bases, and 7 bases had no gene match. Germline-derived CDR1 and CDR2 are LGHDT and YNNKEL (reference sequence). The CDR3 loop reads CASSQDKWAGGQETQYF. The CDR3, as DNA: TGTGCCAGCAGCCAAGATAAGTGGGCGGGAGGGCAAGAGACCCAGTACTTC.

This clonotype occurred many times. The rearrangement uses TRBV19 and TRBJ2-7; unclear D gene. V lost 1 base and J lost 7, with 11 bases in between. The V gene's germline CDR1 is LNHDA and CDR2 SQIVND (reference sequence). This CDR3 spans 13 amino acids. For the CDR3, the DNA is TGTGCCAGTAGTATAGGCTCCCCGGAAGAGCAGTACTTC. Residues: CASSIGSPEEQYF.

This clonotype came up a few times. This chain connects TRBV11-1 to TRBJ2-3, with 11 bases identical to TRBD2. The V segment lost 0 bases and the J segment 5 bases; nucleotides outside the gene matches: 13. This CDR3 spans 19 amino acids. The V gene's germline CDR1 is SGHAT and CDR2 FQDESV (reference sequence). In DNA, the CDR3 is TGTGCCAGCAGCTTAGCGCGATTAGCGGGGGGGCCGGTGGTAGATACGCAGTATTTT. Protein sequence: CASSLARLAGGPVVDTQYF.

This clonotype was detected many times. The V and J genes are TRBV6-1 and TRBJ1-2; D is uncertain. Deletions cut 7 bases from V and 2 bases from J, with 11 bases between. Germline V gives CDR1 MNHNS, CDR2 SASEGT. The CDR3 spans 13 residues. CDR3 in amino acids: CASISSGNYGYTF. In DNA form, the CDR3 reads TGTGCCAGCATCAGTTCTGGGAACTATGGCTACACCTTC.

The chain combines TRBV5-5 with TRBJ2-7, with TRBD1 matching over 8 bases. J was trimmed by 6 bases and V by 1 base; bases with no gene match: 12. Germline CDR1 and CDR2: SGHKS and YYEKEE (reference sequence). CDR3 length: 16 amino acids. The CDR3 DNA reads TGTGCCAGCAGCTTGAGTTCCCAGGGGGCCGCGGTCGAGCAGTACTTC. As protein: CASSLSSQGAAVEQYF. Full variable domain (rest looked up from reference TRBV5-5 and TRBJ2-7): DAGVTQSPTHLIKTRGQQVTLRCSPISGHKSVSWYQQVLGQGPQFIFQYYEKEERGRGNFPDRFSARQFPNYSSELNVNALLLGDSALYLCASSLSSQGAAVEQYFGPGTRLTVT.

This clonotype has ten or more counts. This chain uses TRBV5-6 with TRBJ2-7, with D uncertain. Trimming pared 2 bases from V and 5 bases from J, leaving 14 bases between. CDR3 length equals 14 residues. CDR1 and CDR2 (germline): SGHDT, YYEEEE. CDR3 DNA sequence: TGTGCCAGCAGCTTCCCCAGTTTCAGCAACGAGCAGTACTTC. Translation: CASSFPSFSNEQYF. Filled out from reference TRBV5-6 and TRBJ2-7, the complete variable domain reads DAGVTQSPTHLIKTRGQQVTLRCSPKSGHDTVSWYQQALGQGPQFIFQYYEEEERQRGNFPDRFSGHQFPNYSSELNVNALLLGDSALYLCASSFPSFSNEQYFGPGTRLTVT.

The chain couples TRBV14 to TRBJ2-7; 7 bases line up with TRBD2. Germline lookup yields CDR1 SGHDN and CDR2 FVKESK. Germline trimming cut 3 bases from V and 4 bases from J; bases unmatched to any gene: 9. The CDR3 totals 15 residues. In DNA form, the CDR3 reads TGTGCCAGCAGCCAGGGGCGCGGGGGTCCTTACGAGCAGTACTTC. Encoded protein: CASSQGRGGPYEQYF.

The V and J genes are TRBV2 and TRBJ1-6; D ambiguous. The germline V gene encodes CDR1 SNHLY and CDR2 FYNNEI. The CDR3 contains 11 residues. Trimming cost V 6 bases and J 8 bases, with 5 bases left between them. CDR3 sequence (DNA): TGTGCCAGCAGGAGGGATTCACCCCTCCACTTT. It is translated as CASRRDSPLHF. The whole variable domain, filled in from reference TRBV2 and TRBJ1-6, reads EPEVTQTPSHQVTQMGQEVILRCVPISNHLYFYWYRQILGQKVEFLVSFYNNEISEKSEIFDDQFSVERPDGSNFTLKIRSTKLEDSAMYFCASRRDSPLHFGNGTRLTVT.

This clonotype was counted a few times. Here the CDR3 DNA reads TGCAGCGTTGCAGCGCCTGGGTATGTCGAGCAGTTCTTC. Translation gives CSVAAPGYVEQFF. This chain links TRBV29-1 with TRBJ2-1; D unresolved. CDR1 is SQVTM and CDR2 is ANQGSEA in the germline V gene. The ends were cut back, 4 bases at V and 10 bases at J, with 17 bases in the middle. The CDR3 extends over 13 amino acids.

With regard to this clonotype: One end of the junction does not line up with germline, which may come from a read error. The CDR3 DNA reads TGTGACACCAGTGATTCCGATTACAATGAGCAGTTCTTC. It yields the protein CDTSDSDYNEQFF. J is TRBJ2-1 and V is TRBV24-1; D call uncertain. CDR3 length: 13 amino acids. Germline loops: CDR1 KGHDR, CDR2 SFDVKD.

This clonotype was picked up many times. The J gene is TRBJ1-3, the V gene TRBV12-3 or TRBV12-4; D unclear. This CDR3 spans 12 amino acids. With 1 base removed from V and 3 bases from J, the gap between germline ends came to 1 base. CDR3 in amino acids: CASSLVGNTIYF. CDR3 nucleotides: TGTGCCAGCAGTTTAGTTGGAAACACCATATATTTT.

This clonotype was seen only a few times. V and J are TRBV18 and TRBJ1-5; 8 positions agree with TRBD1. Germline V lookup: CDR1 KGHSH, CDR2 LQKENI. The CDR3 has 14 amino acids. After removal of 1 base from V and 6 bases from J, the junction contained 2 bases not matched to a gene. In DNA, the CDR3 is TGTGCCAGCTCACCACTTCAGGGGGCTCAGCCCCAGCATTTT. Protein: CASSPLQGAQPQHF.

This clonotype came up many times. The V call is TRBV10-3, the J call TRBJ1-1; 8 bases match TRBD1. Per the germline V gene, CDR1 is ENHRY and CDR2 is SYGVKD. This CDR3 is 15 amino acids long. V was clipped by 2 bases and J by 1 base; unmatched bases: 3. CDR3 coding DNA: TGTGCCATCAGTGAGCCCGGACAGGGGAACACTGAAGCTTTCTTT. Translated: CAISEPGQGNTEAFF.

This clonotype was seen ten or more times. CDR3 protein: CSARDLDRYTYEQYF. Here the CDR3 DNA reads TGCAGTGCTAGAGATTTGGACAGGTACACCTACGAGCAGTACTTC. The chain is built from TRBV20-1 and TRBJ2-7; TRBD1 matches at 7 bases. After removal of 0 bases from V and 2 bases from J, the junction contained 7 bases not matched to a gene. Per germline, CDR1 DFQATT and CDR2 SNEGSKA (reference sequence). This CDR3 is 15 amino acids long.

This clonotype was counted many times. CDR3 bases: TGTGCCAGCAGCTCGCAGACAAGTAACTATGGCTACACCTTC. This codes for CASSSQTSNYGYTF. V gene TRBV7-2 combines with J gene TRBJ1-2; D ambiguous. The CDR3 totals 14 residues. Germline V lookup: CDR1 SGHTA, CDR2 FQGNSA. Trimming left V 4 bases short and J 1 base short, with 10 bases between.

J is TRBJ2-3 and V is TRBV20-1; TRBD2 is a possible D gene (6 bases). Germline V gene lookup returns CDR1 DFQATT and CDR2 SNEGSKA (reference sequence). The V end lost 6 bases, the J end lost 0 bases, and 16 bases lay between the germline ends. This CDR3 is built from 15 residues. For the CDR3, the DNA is TGCAGTGCCCTGGGGCTAGCGCTGAGCACAGATACGCAGTATTTT. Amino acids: CSALGLALSTDTQYF.

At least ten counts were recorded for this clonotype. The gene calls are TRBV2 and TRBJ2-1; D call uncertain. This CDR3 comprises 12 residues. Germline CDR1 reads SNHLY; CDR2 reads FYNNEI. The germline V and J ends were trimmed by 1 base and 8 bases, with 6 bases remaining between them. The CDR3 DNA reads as TGTGCCAGCAGTGAAGAGGGTGATGAGCAGTTCTTC. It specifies CASSEEGDEQFF.

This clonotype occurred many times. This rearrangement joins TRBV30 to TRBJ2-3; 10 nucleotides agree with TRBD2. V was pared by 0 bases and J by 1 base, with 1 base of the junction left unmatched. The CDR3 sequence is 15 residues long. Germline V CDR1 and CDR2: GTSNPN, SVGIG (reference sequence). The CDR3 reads CAWSVGTSGTDTQYF. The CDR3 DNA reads TGTGCCTGGAGTGTTGGGACTAGCGGCACAGATACGCAGTATTTT.